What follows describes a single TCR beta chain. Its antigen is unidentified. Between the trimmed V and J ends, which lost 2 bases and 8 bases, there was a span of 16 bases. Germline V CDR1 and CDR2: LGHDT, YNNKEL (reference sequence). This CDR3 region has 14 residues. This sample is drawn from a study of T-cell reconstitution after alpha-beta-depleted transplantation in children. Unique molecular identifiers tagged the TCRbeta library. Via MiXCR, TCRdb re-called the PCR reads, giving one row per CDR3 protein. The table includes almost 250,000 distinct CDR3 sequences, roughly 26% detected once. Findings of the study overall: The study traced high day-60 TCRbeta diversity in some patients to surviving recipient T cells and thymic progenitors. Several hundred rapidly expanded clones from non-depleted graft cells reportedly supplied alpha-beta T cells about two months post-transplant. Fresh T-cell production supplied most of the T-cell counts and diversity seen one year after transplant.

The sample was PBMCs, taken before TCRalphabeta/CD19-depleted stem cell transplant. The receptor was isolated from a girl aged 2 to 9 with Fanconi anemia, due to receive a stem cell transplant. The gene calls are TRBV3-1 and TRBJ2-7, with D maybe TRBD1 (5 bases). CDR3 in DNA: TGTGCCAGCAGCCAAACAGGTCTGGCCCAAAAGCAGTACTTC. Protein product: CASSQTGLAQKQYF.